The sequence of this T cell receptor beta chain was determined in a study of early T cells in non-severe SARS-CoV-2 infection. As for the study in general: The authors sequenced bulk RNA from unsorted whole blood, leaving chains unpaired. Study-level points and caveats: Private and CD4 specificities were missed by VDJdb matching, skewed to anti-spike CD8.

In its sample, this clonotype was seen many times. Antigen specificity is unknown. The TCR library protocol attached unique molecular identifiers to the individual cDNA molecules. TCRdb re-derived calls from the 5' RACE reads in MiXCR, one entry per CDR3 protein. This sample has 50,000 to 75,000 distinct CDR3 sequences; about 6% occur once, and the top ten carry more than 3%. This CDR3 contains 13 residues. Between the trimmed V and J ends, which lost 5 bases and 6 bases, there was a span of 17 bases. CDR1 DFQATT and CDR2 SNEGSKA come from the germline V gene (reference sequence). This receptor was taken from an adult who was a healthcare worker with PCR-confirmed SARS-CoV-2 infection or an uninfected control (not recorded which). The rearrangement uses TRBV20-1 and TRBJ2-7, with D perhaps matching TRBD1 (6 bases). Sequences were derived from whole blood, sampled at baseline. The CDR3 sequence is CSARTVLGSEQYF. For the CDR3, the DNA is TGCAGTGCTCGGACAGTTTTGGGATCCGAGCAGTACTTC.